The 10 T cell receptor beta chains below all came from one sample that was sequenced in a study of OX40 agonist ivuxolimab in advanced cancers. To prepare the library, the immunoSEQ multiplex PCR assay was applied. TCRdb re-hosts the immuneACCESS table, in-frame sequences only. Its copies lack some clones; in the studies checked, an unresolved V gene accounts for under half of them, and the cause for the rest is not known. The sample table records fewer than 90,000 clones; 85% to 95% of these occur just once. The top ten hold about 6.4% of the sample. Here the sequenced sample was CD4+ or CD8+ T cells sorted from blood, taken in a trial of the OX40 agonist ivuxolimab. These receptor sequences come from an adult with an advanced solid tumor such as melanoma, head and neck, liver or kidney cancer.

This chain links TRBV29-1 with TRBJ1-2; a possible D gene is TRBD1 (5 bases). The germline gives CDR1 SQVTM, CDR2 ANQGSEA. Trimming left V 5 bases short and J 8 bases short, with 18 bases between. The CDR3 sequence is 13 residues long. The CDR3, as DNA: TGCAGCGTTATCGTCGTCGGGACGGAGGGCTACACCTTC. It encodes CSVIVVGTEGYTF.

The V call is TRBV7-2, the J call TRBJ2-5; D is possibly TRBD2 (6 bases). This CDR3 comprises 11 residues. V lost 5 bases, J lost 13 bases, and 14 bases lay in between. CDR1 and CDR2 (germline): SGHTA, FQGNSA. The CDR3 loop reads CASSALRDWYF. CDR3 nucleotides: TGTGCCAGCAGCGCCCTCCGGGACTGGTACTTC.

The rearrangement uses TRBV13 and TRBJ1-2; tentatively, D is TRBD1 (5 bases). Trimming pared 5 bases from V and 5 bases from J, leaving 15 bases between. Germline CDR1 is PRHDT and CDR2 is FYEKMQ (reference sequence). The CDR3 extends over 14 amino acids. The CDR3 loop reads CASSAGGDWYGYTF. CDR3 DNA sequence: TGTGCCAGCAGCGCCGGGGGGGACTGGTATGGCTACACCTTC. Supplemented by reference TRBV13 and TRBJ1-2, the full variable domain reads AAGVIQSPRHLIKEKRETATLKCYPIPRHDTVYWYQQGPGQDPQFLISFYEKMQSDKGSIPDRFSAQQFSDYHSELNMSSLELGDSALYFCASSAGGDWYGYTFGSGTRLTVV.

The V gene is TRBV12-5, the J gene TRBJ1-1, with 7 bases that match TRBD1. The CDR3 consists of 15 residues. In germline, CDR1 is LGHNT, CDR2 FRNRAP. V lost 1 base, J lost 3 bases, and 5 bases stayed unmatched. CDR3 coding DNA: TGTGCTAGTGGTTTGGCCGGGACAGTCCACACTGAAGCTTTCTTT. It yields the protein CASGLAGTVHTEAFF.

The CDR3 loop reads CASSGQPNEKLFF. The CDR3, as DNA: TGTGCCAGCTCCGGGCAGCCAAATGAAAAACTGTTTTTT. The chain carries TRBV5-5 and TRBJ1-4; D uncertain. V gave up 7 bases and J gave up 5 bases, with 12 bases separating them. The CDR3 runs to 13 residues. The germline gives CDR1 SGHKS, CDR2 YYEKEE (reference sequence).

The chain uses TRBV19 and TRBJ2-7; D ambiguous. Trimming stripped 3 bases from V and 6 bases from J, with 12 bases between. CDR3 length: 13 amino acids. Germline CDR1 is LNHDA and CDR2 is SQIVND (reference sequence). This CDR3 reads CASSINSGSEQYF. CDR3 nucleotide sequence: TGTGCCAGTAGTATCAATTCGGGCTCCGAGCAGTACTTC.

V is TRBV19 and J is TRBJ2-7, with 8 nucleotides matching TRBD1. V trimming: 5 bases; J trimming: 2 bases; junction bases outside the gene matches: 8. Germline lookup yields CDR1 LNHDA and CDR2 SQIVND (reference sequence). The CDR3 runs 15 residues. The CDR3 sequence: CASSLGTGGAYEQYF. The CDR3 nucleotides are TGTGCCAGTAGTCTCGGGACAGGAGGGGCCTACGAGCAGTACTTC.

This chain links TRBV14 with TRBJ2-1; D is unclear. The CDR3 loop spans 15 amino acids. Trimming took 0 bases from V and 2 from J, leaving 8 bases between them. Germline assignment: CDR1 SGHDN and CDR2 FVKESK. Here the CDR3 DNA reads TGTGCCAGCAGCCAAGATGATGCAGCCTACAATGAGCAGTTCTTC. Translation gives CASSQDDAAYNEQFF.

The rearrangement joins TRBV6-1 to TRBJ2-2; TRBD1 or TRBD2 may be the D gene (5 bases each). CDR3 length: 14 amino acids. The V gene's germline CDR1 is MNHNS and CDR2 SASEGT. The V gene lost 5 bases and the J gene lost 6 bases, with 13 bases spanning the gap. Written as DNA, the CDR3 is TGTGCCAGCAGTACCGGGACGATGTCCGGGGAGCTGTTTTTT. This translates into CASSTGTMSGELFF.

As regards this clone: An end of the junction does not agree with germline; a read error may underlie this. The chain employs TRBV27 and TRBJ2-7; no firm D call. Germline CDR1 MNHEY, CDR2 SMNVEV (reference sequence). The length of the CDR3 is 13 residues. This CDR3 reads CAGSLSPFYEQYF. The CDR3 nucleotides are TGTGCCGGCAGTTTAAGTCCGTTCTACGAGCAGTACTTC.